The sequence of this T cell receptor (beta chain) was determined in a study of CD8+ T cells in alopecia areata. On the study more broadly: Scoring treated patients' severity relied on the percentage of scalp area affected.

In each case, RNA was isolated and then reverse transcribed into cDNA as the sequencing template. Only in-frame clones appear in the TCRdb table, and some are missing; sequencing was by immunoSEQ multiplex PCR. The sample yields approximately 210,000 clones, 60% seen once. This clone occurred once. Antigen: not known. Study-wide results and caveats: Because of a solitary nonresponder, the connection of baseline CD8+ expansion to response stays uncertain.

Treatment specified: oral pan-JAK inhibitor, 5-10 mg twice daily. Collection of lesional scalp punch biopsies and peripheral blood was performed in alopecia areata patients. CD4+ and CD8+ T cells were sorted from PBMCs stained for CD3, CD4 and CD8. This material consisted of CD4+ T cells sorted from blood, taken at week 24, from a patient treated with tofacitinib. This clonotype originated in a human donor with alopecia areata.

This CDR3 is CASKSYRDRGAFF. The CDR3 nucleotides are TGTGCCAGCAAGAGTTATAGGGACCGAGGAGCTTTCTTT. This rearrangement joins TRBV2 to TRBJ1-1; perhaps TRBD1 as D (5 bases). The V end lost 7 bases, the J end lost 10 bases, and 19 bases lay between the germline ends. Germline V gene sequence: CDR1 SNHLY, CDR2 FYNNEI. CDR3 length: 13 residues.